This section outlines one T cell receptor beta chain sequence together with its context. Its antigen is not known. This sample was included in a study of T-cell memory formation after mild COVID-19. In the study overall: Largely, TCR clusters stayed within a single donor. The study, taken as a whole, reports: Among contracting clones, CD4+ were mainly CM/EM and CD8+ enriched in EMRA.

The ends were cut back, 4 bases at V and 3 bases at J, with 13 bases in the middle. This CDR3 is 14 amino acids long. Germline-derived CDR1 and CDR2 are DFQATT and SNEGSKA (reference sequence). Libraries for TCRalpha and TCRbeta carried sample barcodes and unique molecular identifiers via 5'RACE. TCRdb independently ran MiXCR on the 5' RACE reads; one entry per CDR3 protein. The table records approximately 580,000 distinct CDR3 sequences, roughly 22% of them present only once. This chain connects TRBV20-1 to TRBJ2-4; D perhaps matches TRBD1 (5 bases). The receptor comes from an adult woman who had mild COVID-19 (a few samples of this study predate the infection). Cell type and time point are not known. Sequencing was carried out using PBMCs or a T cell subset sorted from them (not recorded which). The CDR3 DNA follows: TGCAGTGCTATTGGGGCCTTGGACAAAAACATTCAGTACTTC. Translating gives CSAIGALDKNIQYF.